This T cell receptor (beta chain) comes out of a study of blood T cell repertoires in COVID-19 (TCRdb year 2020). Turning to the overall study: Collaborator samples came from the United States, Italy and Spain and covered acute and convalescent phases of COVID-19. The material from the prospective study consisted of cDNA or gDNA derived from T cells, B-cell-depleted T cells, or PBMCs. Deeply sampled blood TCRbeta repertoires from subjects exposed to, actively infected with, or recovered from COVID-19 were included in the dataset. A freely available public database, intended as a resource for researchers studying the immune response to SARS-CoV-2, is where the repertoires were released. Samples were obtained from the ongoing ImmuneRACE study (first 160 participants) and from some 1,300 subjects provided by 6 global collaborators. A de-identified subject ID, COVID-19 status, age in years and sex were almost always included in the sample metadata. HLA class I and class II types, where available, came from metadata supplied by the sample provider rather than from assay-based typing. The paper as a whole reports these results and caveats: How much clinical and demographic metadata was included differed by source and by participant, and the metadata was provided uncurated.

The immunoSEQ Assay, a bias-controlled multiplex PCR, was used to amplify TCRbeta CDR3 regions from genomic DNA. The authors' pipeline ran thus. Within the assay, amplification of reference gene primers was used to estimate how many nucleated cells each sample contained. To quantify the absolute abundance of each unique TCRbeta CDR3 rearrangement, sequence reads were collapsed and filtered. For each sample, productive Simpson clonality was calculated as the square root of Simpson's diversity index across productive rearrangements. What TCRdb holds here is the immuneACCESS table cut down to in-frame rearrangements. Part of the clones is not present; checked against another copy, under half of the missing clones reflect an unresolved V gene, and the others are unexplained. V and J calls and clone size follow that table, whereas D and trimming were derived from the DNA. The sample yields approximately 260,000 clones; around 90% were counted once. The top ten constitute about 2% of the sample.

The CDR3 numbers 14 residues from cysteine through phenylalanine. Only the CDR3 DNA is retained, 42 bases long and in frame from the first base. Based on the germline V gene, the CDR1 and CDR2 sequences are SGHTA and FQGNSA. The V end gives up 3 bases and the J end 10 bases, leaving 1 base in the junction not matched to a gene. A note on this clone: Its antigen is still unknown. Base qualities were left out, and no much larger clone turns up one base away.

One collaborating source in Seattle enrolled patients while the patients were actively infected and followed the patients over time throughout the course of disease. Whole blood was collected in K2EDTA tubes by collaborating institutions according to the institutions' own protocols. Collaborator samples were shipped for TCRbeta analysis as frozen whole blood, isolated PBMCs, or DNA extracted from either sample type. The origin of this receptor is a woman aged 60 to 75 with COVID-19, enrolled during active disease. The chain is assembled from TRBV7-2 and TRBJ2-1; 15 junctional bases match TRBD2. Sequencing input: peripheral blood. CDR3 sequence: CASSFGTSGGEQFF. The DNA reads TGTGCCAGCAGCTTCGGGACTAGCGGGGGGGAGCAGTTCTTC.